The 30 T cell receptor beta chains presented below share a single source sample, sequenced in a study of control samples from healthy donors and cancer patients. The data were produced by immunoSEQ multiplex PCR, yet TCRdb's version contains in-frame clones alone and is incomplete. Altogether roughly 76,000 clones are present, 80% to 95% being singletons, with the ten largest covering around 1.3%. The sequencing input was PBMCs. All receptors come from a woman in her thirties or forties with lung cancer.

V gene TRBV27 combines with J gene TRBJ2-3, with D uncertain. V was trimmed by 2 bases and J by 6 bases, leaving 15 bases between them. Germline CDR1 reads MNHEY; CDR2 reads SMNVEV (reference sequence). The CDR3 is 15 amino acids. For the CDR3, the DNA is TGTGCCAGCAGTTTACGACATCCCCCCGGCGATACGCAGTATTTT. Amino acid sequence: CASSLRHPPGDTQYF.

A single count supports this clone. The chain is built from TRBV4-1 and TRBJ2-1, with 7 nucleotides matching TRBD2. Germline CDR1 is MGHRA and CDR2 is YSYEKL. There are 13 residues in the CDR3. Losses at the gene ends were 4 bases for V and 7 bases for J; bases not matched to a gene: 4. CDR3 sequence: CASSPGGGNEQFF. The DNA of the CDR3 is TGCGCCAGCAGCCCAGGCGGGGGAAATGAGCAGTTCTTC.

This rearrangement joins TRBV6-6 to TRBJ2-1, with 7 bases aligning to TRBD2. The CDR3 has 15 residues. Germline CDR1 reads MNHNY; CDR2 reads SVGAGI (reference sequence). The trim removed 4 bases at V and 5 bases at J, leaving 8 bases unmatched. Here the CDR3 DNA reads TGTGCCAGCAGTTCCTCTCCGGGACTAAACAATGAGCAGTTCTTC. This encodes CASSSSPGLNNEQFF.

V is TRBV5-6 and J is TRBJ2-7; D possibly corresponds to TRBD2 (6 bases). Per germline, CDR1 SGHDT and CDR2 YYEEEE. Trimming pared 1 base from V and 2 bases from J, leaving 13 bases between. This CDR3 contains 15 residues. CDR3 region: CASSLSGGLTYEQYF. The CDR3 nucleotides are TGTGCCAGCAGCTTGTCCGGGGGTCTTACCTACGAGCAGTACTTC. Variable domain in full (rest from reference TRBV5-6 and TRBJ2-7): DAGVTQSPTHLIKTRGQQVTLRCSPKSGHDTVSWYQQALGQGPQFIFQYYEEEERQRGNFPDRFSGHQFPNYSSELNVNALLLGDSALYLCASSLSGGLTYEQYFGPGTRLTVT.

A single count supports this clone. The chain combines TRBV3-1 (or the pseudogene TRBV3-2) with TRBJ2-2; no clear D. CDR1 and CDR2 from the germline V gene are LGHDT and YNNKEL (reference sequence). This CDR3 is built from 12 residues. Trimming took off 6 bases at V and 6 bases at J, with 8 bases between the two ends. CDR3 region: CASSLSAGELFF. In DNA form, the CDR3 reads TGTGCCAGCAGTTTAAGCGCCGGGGAGCTGTTTTTT.

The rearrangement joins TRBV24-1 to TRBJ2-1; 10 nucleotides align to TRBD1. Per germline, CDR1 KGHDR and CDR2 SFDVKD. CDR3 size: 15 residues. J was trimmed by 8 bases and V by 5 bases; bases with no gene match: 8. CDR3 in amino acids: CATSGGTGALDEQFF. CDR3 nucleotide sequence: TGTGCCACCAGTGGAGGGACAGGGGCGCTGGATGAGCAGTTCTTC.

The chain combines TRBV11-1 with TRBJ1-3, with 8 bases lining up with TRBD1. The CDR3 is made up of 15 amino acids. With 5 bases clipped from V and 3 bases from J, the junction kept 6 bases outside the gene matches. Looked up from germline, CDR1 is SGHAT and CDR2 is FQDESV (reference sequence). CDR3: CASSQDRGHGNTIYF. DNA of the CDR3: TGTGCCAGCAGCCAAGACAGGGGTCATGGAAACACCATATATTTT.

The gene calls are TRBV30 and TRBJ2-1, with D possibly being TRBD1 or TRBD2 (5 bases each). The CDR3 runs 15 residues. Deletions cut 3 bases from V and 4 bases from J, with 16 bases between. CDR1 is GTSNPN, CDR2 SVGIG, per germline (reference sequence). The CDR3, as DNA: TGTGCCTGGAGAGCGAGGGCAGGACAATACAATGAGCAGTTCTTC. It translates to CAWRARAGQYNEQFF.

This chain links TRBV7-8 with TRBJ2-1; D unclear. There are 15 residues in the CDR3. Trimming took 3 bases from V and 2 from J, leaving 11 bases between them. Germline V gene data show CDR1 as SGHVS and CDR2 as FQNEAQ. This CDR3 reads CASSLGGDAYNEQFF. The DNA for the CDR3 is TGTGCCAGCAGCTTGGGCGGAGACGCCTACAATGAGCAGTTCTTC.

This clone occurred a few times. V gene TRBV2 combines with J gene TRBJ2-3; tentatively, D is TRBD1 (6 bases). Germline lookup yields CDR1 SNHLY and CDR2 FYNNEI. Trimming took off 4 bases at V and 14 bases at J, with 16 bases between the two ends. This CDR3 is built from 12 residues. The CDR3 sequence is CASSVHRETWYF. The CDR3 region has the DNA TGTGCCAGCAGTGTTCACAGGGAAACTTGGTATTTT.

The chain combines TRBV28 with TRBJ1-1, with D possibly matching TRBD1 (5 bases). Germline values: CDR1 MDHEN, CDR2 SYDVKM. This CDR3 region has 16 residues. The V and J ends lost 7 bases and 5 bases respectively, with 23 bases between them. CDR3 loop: CASKGFAEVKGTEAFF. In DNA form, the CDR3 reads TGTGCCAGCAAGGGGTTCGCGGAGGTAAAGGGGACTGAAGCTTTCTTT.

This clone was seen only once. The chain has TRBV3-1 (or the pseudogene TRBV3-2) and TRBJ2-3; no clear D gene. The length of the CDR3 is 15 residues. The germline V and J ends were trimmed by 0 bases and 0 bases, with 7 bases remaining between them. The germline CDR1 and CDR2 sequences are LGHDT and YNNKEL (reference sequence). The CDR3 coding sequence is TGTGCCAGCAGCCAAGACCCTTCTAGCACAGATACGCAGTATTTT. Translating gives CASSQDPSSTDTQYF.

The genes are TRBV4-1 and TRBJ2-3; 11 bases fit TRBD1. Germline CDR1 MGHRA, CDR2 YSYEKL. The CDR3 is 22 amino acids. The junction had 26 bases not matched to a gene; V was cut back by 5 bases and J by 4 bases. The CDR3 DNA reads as TGCGCCAGCAGCTCCCACTTTGGGACAGGGGGTGGAAAGGGTGAGACGGCAGATACGCAGTATTTT. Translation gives CASSSHFGTGGGKGETADTQYF.

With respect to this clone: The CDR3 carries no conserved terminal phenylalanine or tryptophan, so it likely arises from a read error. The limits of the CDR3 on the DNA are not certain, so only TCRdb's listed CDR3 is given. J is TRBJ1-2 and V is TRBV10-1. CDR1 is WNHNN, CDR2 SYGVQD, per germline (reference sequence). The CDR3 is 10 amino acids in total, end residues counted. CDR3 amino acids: CASSEIREGP.

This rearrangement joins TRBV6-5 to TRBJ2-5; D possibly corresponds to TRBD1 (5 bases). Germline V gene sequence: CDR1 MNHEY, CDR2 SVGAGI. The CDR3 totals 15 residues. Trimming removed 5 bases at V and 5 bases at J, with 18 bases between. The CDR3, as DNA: TGTGCCAGCAGTCTATCTACAGGCCCGGTGGAGACCCAGTACTTC. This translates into CASSLSTGPVETQYF.

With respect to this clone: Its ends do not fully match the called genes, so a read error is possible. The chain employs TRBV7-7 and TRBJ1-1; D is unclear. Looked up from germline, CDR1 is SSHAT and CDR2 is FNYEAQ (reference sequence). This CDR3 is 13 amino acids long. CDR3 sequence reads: CASSYTLDTEAFF. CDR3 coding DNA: TGTGCTAGCAGCTACACGCTGGACACTGAAGCTTTCTTT.

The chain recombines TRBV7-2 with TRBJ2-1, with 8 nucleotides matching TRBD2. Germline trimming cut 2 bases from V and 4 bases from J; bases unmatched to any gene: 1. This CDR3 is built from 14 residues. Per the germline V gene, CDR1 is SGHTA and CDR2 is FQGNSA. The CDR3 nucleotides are TGTGCCAGCAGCTTAACTAGCGGTTACAATGAGCAGTTCTTC. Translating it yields CASSLTSGYNEQFF. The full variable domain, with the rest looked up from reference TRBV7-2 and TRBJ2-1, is GAGVSQSPSNKVTEKGKDVELRCDPISGHTALYWYRQSLGQGLEFLIYFQGNSAPDKSGLPSDRFSAERTGGSVSTLTIQRTQQEDSAVYLCASSLTSGYNEQFFGPGTRLTVL.

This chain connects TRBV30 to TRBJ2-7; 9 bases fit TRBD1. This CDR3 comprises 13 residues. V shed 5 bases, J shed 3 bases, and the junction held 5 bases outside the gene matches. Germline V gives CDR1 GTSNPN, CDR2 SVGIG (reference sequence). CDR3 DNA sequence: TGTGCCTGGGGCCGGGGACAGGGCTACGAGCAGTACTTC. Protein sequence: CAWGRGQGYEQYF.

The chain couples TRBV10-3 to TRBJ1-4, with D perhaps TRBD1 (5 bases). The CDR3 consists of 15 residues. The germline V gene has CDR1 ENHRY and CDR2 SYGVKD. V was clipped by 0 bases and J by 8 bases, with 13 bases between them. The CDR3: CAISESRGVGEKLFF. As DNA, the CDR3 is TGTGCCATCAGTGAGTCGAGGGGAGTAGGAGAAAAACTGTTTTTT.

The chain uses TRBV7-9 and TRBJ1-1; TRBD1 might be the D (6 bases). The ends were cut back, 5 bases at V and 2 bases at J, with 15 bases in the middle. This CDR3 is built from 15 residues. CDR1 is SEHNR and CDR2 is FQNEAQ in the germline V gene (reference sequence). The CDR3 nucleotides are TGTGCCAGCAGCCCAGGACAGATAGTTAACACTGAAGCTTTCTTT. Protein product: CASSPGQIVNTEAFF. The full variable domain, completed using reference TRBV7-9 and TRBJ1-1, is DTGVSQNPRHKITKRGQNVTFRCDPISEHNRLYWYRQTLGQGPEFLTYFQNEAQLEKSRLLSDRFSAERPKGSFSTLEIQRTEQGDSAMYLCASSPGQIVNTEAFFGQGTRLTVV.

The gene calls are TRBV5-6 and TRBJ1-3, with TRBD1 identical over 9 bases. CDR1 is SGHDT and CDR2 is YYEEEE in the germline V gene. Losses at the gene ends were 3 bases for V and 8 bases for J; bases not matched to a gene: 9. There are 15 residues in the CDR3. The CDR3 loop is CASSSRDRVEYTIYF. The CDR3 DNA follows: TGTGCCAGCAGCTCACGGGACAGGGTAGAGTACACCATATATTTT.

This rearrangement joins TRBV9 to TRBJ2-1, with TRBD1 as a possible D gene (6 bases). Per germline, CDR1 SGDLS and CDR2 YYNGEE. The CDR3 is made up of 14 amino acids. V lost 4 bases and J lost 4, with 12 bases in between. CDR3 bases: TGTGCCAGCAGCTCTAGGACAGCGTACAATGAGCAGTTCTTC. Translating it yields CASSSRTAYNEQFF.

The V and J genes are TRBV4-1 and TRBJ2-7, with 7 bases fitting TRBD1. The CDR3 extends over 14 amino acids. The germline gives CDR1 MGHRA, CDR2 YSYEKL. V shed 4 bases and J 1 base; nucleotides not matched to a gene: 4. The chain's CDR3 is CASSLGQQSYEQYF. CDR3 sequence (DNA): TGCGCCAGCAGCCTGGGACAGCAATCCTACGAGCAGTACTTC.

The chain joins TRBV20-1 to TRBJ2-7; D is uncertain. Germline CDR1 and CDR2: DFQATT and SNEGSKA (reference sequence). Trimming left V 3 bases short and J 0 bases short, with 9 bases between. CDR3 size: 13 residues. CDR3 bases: TGCAGTGCTAGTGGCCGGAGCTCCTACGAGCAGTACTTC. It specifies CSASGRSSYEQYF.

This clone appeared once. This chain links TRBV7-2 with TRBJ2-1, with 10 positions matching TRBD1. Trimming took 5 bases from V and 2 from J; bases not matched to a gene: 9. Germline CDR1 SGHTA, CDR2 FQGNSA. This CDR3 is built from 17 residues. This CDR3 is CASSPEAGTGAYNEQFF. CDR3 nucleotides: TGTGCCAGCAGCCCGGAAGCCGGGACAGGGGCCTACAATGAGCAGTTCTTC.

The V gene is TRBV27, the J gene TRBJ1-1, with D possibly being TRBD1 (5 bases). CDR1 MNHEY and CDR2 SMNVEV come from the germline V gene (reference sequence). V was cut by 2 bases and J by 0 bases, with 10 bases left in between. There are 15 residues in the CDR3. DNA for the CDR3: TGTGCCAGCAGTTTAGGTCAGGGACTGAACACTGAAGCTTTCTTT. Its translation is CASSLGQGLNTEAFF.

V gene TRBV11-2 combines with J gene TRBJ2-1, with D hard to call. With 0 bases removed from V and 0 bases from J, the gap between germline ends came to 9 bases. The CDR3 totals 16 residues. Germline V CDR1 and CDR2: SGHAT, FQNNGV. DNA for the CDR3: TGTGCCAGCAGCTTAGAGGGTGGGGACTCCTACAATGAGCAGTTCTTC. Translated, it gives CASSLEGGDSYNEQFF.

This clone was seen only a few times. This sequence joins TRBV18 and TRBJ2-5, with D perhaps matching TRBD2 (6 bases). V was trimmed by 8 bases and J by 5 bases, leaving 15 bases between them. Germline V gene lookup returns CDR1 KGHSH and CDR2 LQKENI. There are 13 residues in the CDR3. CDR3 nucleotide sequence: TGTGCCAGCACGCACTGGGGGGATGAGACCCAGTACTTC. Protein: CASTHWGDETQYF.

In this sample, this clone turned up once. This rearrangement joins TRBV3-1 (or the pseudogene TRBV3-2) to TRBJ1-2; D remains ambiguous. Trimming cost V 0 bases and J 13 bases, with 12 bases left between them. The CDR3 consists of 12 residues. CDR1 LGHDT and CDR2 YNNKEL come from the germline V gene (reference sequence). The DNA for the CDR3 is TGTGCCAGCAGCCAAGATCAGGTTCGGCCCACCTTC. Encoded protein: CASSQDQVRPTF.

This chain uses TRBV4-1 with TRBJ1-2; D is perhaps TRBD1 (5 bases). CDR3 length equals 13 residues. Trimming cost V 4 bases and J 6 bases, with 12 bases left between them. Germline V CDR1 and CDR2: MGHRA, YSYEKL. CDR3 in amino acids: CASSPTGADGYTF. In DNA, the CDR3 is TGCGCCAGCAGCCCGACTGGGGCAGATGGCTACACCTTC.